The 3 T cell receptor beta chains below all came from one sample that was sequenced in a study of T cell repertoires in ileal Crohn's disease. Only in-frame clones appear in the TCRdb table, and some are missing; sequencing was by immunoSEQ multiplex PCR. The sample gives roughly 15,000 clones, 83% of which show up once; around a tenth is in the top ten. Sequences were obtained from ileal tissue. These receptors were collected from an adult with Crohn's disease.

CDR3 in amino acids: CAIQGPNSYEQYF. The CDR3 DNA reads TGTGCCATACAGGGACCCAACTCCTACGAGCAGTACTTC. The rearrangement uses TRBV7-9 and TRBJ2-5, with D perhaps TRBD1 (6 bases). The DNA end favors TRBJ2-7, so the J call may be wrong. The CDR3 has 13 residues. Germline V gene sequence: CDR1 SEHNR, CDR2 FQNEAQ (reference sequence).

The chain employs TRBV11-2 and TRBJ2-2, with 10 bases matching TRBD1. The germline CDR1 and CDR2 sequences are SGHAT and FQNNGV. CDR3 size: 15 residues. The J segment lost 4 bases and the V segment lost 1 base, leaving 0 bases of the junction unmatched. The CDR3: CASSLGQGATGELFF. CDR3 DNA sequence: TGTGCCAGCAGCTTAGGACAGGGGGCCACCGGGGAGCTGTTTTTT. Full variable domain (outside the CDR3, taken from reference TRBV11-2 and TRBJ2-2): EAGVAQSPRYKIIEKRQSVAFWCNPISGHATLYWYQQILGQGPKLLIQFQNNGVVDDSQLPKDRFSAERLKGVDSTLKIQPAKLEDSAVYLCASSLGQGATGELFFGEGSRLTVL.

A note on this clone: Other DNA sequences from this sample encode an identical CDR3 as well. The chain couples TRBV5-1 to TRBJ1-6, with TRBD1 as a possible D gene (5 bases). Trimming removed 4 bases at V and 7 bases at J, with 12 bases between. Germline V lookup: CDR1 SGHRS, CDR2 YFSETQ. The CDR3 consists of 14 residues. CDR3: CASSGTGLNSPLHF. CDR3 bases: TGCGCCAGCAGCGGAACAGGTCTAAATTCACCCCTCCACTTT.